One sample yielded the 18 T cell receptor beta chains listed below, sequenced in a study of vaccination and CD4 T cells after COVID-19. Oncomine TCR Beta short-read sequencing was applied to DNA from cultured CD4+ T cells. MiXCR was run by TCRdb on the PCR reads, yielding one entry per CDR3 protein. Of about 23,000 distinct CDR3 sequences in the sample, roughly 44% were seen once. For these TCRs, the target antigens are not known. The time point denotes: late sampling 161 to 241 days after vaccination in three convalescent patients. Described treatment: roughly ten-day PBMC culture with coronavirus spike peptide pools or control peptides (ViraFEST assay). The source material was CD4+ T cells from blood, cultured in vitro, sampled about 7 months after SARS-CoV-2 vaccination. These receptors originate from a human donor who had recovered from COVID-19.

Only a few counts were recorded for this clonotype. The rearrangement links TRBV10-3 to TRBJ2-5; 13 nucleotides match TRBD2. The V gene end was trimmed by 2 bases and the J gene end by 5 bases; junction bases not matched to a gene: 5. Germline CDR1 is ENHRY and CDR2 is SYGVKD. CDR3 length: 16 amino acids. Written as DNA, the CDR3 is TGTGCCATCAGTGAGGGACTAGCGGGAGTAGCGGAGACCCAGTACTTC. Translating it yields CAISEGLAGVAETQYF.

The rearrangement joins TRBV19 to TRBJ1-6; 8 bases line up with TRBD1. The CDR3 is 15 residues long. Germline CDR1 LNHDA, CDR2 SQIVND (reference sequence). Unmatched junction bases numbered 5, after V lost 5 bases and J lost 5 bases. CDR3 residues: CASSATGVDNSPLHF. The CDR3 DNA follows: TGTGCCAGTAGTGCGACAGGGGTAGATAATTCACCCCTCCACTTT. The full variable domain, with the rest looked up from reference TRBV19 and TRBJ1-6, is DGGITQSPKYLFRKEGQNVTLSCEQNLNHDAMYWYRQDPGQGLRLIYYSQIVNDFQKGDIAEGYSVSREKKESFPLTVTSAQKNPTAFYLCASSATGVDNSPLHFGNGTRLTVT.

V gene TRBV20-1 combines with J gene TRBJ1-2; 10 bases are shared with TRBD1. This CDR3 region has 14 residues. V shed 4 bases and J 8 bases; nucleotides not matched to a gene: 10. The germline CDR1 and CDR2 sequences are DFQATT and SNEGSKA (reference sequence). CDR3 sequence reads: CSATRQGAPYGYTF. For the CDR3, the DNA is TGCAGTGCTACCCGACAGGGGGCCCCCTACGGCTACACCTTC.

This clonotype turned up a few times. The CDR3 loop reads CASSLGAANTGELFF. Written as DNA, the CDR3 is TGTGCCAGCAGTTTAGGAGCTGCGAACACCGGGGAGCTGTTTTTT. The rearrangement links TRBV27 to TRBJ2-2; no clear D gene. Germline assignment: CDR1 MNHEY and CDR2 SMNVEV (reference sequence). The V and J ends lost 2 bases and 0 bases respectively, with 7 bases between them. CDR3 size: 15 residues.

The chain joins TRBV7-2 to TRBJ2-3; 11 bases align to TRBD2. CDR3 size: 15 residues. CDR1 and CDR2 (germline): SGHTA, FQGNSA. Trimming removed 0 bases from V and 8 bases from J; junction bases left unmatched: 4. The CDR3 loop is CASSLASGRAVTQYF. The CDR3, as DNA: TGTGCCAGCAGCTTAGCTAGCGGGAGGGCCGTTACGCAGTATTTT.

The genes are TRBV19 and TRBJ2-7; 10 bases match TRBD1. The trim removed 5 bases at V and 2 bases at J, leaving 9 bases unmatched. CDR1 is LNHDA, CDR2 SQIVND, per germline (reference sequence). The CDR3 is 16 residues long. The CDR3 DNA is TGTGCCAGTAGTCCCCTCGGGGACAGGGGTACCTACGAGCAGTACTTC. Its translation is CASSPLGDRGTYEQYF.

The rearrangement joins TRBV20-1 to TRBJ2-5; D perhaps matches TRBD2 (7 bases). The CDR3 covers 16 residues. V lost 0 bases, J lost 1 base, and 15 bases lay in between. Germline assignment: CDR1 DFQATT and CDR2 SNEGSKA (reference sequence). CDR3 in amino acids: CSARDPGGTGQETQYF. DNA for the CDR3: TGCAGTGCTAGAGACCCGGGGGGCACCGGCCAAGAGACCCAGTACTTC.

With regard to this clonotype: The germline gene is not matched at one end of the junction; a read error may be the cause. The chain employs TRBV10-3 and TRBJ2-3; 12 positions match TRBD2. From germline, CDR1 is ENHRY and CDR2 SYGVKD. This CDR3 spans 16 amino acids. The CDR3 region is CAISLKTSGSIDTQYF. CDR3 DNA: TGTGCCATCAGCCTCAAGACTAGCGGGAGCATAGATACGCAGTATTTT.

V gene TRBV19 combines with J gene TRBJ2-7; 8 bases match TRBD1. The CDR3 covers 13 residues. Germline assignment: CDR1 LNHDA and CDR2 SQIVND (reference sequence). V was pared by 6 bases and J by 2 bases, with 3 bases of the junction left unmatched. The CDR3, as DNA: TGTGCCAGTAGGGCGGGACAGGCCTACGAGCAGTACTTC. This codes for CASRAGQAYEQYF.

The CDR3 loop reads CASSQRTNSYEQYF. The CDR3, as DNA: TGTGCCAGCAGTCAAAGGACAAACTCCTACGAGCAGTACTTC. This chain uses TRBV27 with TRBJ2-7, with a possible D match to TRBD1 (5 bases). The CDR3 sequence is 14 residues long. Germline assignment: CDR1 MNHEY and CDR2 SMNVEV (reference sequence). V was cut by 5 bases and J by 0 bases, with 11 bases left in between.

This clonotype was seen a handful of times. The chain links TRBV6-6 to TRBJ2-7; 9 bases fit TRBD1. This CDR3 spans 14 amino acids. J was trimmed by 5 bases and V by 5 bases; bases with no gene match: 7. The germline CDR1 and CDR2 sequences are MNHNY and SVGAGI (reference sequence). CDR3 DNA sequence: TGTGCCAGCAGTGAGGGACAGGGATCGGACGAGCAGTACTTC. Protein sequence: CASSEGQGSDEQYF.

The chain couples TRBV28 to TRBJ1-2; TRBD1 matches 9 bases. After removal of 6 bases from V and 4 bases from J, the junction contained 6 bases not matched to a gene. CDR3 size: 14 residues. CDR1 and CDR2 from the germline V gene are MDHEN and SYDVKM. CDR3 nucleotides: TGTGCCAGCAGCTCTGGACAGGGGAGCTATGGCTACACCTTC. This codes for CASSSGQGSYGYTF.

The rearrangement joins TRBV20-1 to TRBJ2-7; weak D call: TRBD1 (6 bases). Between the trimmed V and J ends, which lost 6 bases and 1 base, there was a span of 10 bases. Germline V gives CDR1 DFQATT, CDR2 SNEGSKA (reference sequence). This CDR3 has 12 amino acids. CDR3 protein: CSAMDRSYEQYF. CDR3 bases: TGCAGTGCCATGGACAGATCCTACGAGCAGTACTTC.

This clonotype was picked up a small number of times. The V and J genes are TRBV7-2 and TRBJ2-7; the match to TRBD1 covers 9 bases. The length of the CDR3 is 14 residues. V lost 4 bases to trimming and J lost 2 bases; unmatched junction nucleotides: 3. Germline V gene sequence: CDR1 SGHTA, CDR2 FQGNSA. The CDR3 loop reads CASSSGQGTYEQYF. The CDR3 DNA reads TGTGCCAGCAGCTCGGGACAGGGAACCTACGAGCAGTACTTC.

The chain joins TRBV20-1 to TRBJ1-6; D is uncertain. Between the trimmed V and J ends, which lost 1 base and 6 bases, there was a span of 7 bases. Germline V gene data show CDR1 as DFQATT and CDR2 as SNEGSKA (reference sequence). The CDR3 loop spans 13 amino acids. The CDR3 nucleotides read TGCAGTGCTAGAGGGACGGTTAATTCACCCCTCCACTTT. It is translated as CSARGTVNSPLHF.

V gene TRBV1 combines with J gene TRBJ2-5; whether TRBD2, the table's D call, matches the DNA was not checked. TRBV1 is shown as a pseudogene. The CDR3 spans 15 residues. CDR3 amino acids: CTSDNGSGSLETQYF. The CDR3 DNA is TGCACCAGCGACAACGGTAGCGGGAGCTTAGAGACCCAGTACTTC.

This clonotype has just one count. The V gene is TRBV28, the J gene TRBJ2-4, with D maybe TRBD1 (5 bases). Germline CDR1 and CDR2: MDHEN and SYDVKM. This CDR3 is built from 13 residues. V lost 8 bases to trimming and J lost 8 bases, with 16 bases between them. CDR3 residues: CASQSPRRDIQYF. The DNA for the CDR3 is TGTGCCAGCCAATCCCCGCGCAGGGACATTCAGTACTTC.

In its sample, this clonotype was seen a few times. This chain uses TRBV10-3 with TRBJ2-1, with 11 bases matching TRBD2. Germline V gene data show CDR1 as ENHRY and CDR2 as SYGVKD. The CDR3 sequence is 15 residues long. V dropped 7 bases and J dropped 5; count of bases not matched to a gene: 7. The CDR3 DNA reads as TGTGCCATCATTCCCCAGACTAGCGGGAACAATGAGCAGTTCTTC. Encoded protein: CAIIPQTSGNNEQFF.